This T cell receptor (beta chain) was sequenced in a study of cytomegalovirus exposure and HLA in healthy donors. PCR was performed using 60 Vbeta and 13 Jbeta primers. This table comes from immunoSEQ multiplex PCR, and its TCRdb copy is limited to in-frame clones, with some not included. The data contain 200,000 to 300,000 clones, approximately 85% of them singletons. Findings of the study overall: Links to common viral pathogens appeared, in a later analysis, for several of the most significant clusters. Certain sequence variants were highly shared and formed a cluster, and this cluster was likely a sequencing artifact.

As for this clone: The antigen remains unidentified.

Sample: PBMCs. This TCR was recovered from a girl aged 2 to 9 in good health and CMV-seronegative.

CDR3 nucleotide sequence: TGCGCCAGCAGCCAACTTTTCGGCACAGGCTACGAGCAGTACTTC. Its translation is CASSQLFGTGYEQYF. V and J are TRBV4-1 and TRBJ2-7; possibly TRBD1 for D (5 bases). The CDR3 extends over 15 amino acids. V shed 2 bases and J shed 3 bases, with 14 bases lying between them. Germline CDR1 reads MGHRA; CDR2 reads YSYEKL.